The 21 T cell receptor beta chains listed next were all sequenced from one sample in a study of blood T cell repertoires in COVID-19. Repertoires were generated with immunoSEQ multiplex PCR, while TCRdb's copy carries only in-frame clones and drops some. Among fewer than 250,000 clones listed, approximately 80% were seen once. The sample taken for sequencing was peripheral blood. The origin of the receptors is a woman over 75 with COVID-19, enrolled during active disease.

The count of this clone is one. The CDR3 here is CASSPSRTENTEAFF. The DNA of the CDR3 is TGTGCCAGCTCACCCTCTCGGACAGAGAACACTGAAGCTTTCTTT. The chain has TRBV18 and TRBJ1-1, with D maybe TRBD1 (6 bases). CDR3 size: 15 residues. Between the trimmed V and J ends, which lost 3 bases and 1 base, there was a span of 12 bases. Germline V gene sequence: CDR1 KGHSH, CDR2 LQKENI. Full variable domain (rest looked up from reference TRBV18 and TRBJ1-1): NAGVMQNPRHLVRRRGQEARLRCSPMKGHSHVYWYRQLPEEGLKFMVYLQKENIIDESGMPKERFSAEFPKEGPSILRIQQVVRGDSAAYFCASSPSRTENTEAFFGQGTRLTVV.

This clone was seen just once. The genes are TRBV18 and TRBJ2-3; TRBD2 matches 13 bases. This CDR3 comprises 15 residues. The V and J ends lost 5 bases and 1 base, in that order; junction bases with no gene match: 0. Per the germline V gene, CDR1 is KGHSH and CDR2 is LQKENI. CDR3 nucleotide sequence: TGTGCCAGCTCAGGACTAGCGGGGGGCACAGATACGCAGTATTTT. The encoded protein is CASSGLAGGTDTQYF. The whole variable domain, remainder taken from reference TRBV18 and TRBJ2-3, is NAGVMQNPRHLVRRRGQEARLRCSPMKGHSHVYWYRQLPEEGLKFMVYLQKENIIDESGMPKERFSAEFPKEGPSILRIQQVVRGDSAAYFCASSGLAGGTDTQYFGPGTRLTVL.

The rearrangement uses TRBV7-6 and TRBJ1-2; no reliable D call. In germline, CDR1 is SGHVS, CDR2 FNYEAQ. V shed 1 base and J shed 3 bases, with 6 bases lying between them. The CDR3 consists of 13 residues. The CDR3, as DNA: TGTGCCAGCAGCTTAGGGCAGGACTATGGCTACACCTTC. The encoded protein is CASSLGQDYGYTF.

This chain links TRBV10-3 with TRBJ1-6, with 7 bases matching TRBD1. This CDR3 has 13 residues. V shed 6 bases and J 5 bases; nucleotides not matched to a gene: 1. Germline assignment: CDR1 ENHRY and CDR2 SYGVKD. CDR3 DNA sequence: TGTGCCATCAGCGGGACAGATAATTCACCCCTCCACTTT. Translated, it gives CAISGTDNSPLHF.

V is TRBV2 and J is TRBJ2-5; 10 bases are shared with TRBD2. V lost 5 bases to trimming and J lost 3 bases; unmatched junction nucleotides: 3. The CDR3 loop spans 14 amino acids. Germline assignment: CDR1 SNHLY and CDR2 FYNNEI. The CDR3 reads CASSRTSGEETQYF. CDR3 coding DNA: TGTGCCAGCAGTCGGACTAGCGGAGAAGAGACCCAGTACTTC. The full variable domain, its missing parts supplied by reference TRBV2 and TRBJ2-5, is EPEVTQTPSHQVTQMGQEVILRCVPISNHLYFYWYRQILGQKVEFLVSFYNNEISEKSEIFDDQFSVERPDGSNFTLKIRSTKLEDSAMYFCASSRTSGEETQYFGPGTRLLVL.

V is TRBV6-6 and J is TRBJ1-5, with D hard to call. V lost 2 bases to trimming and J lost 6 bases, with 17 bases between them. This CDR3 region has 16 residues. Per germline, CDR1 MNHNY and CDR2 SVGAGI (reference sequence). The CDR3 coding sequence is TGTGCCAGCAGTTACGCGACCCTCAACCGGGTTCAGCCCCAGCATTTT. Protein: CASSYATLNRVQPQHF.

V gene TRBV29-1 combines with J gene TRBJ2-7; 9 nucleotides match TRBD1. Trimming took 6 bases from V and 4 from J; bases not matched to a gene: 13. The length of the CDR3 is 15 residues. Germline V lookup: CDR1 SQVTM, CDR2 ANQGSEA. The CDR3 coding sequence is TGCAGCGTAAGTTCCGGGACAGGGAAGGCTTACGAGCAGTACTTC. Translation: CSVSSGTGKAYEQYF.

The chain's CDR3 is CASSSGQGAYGYTF. The CDR3 DNA reads as TGTGCCAGCAGCTCAGGACAGGGGGCGTACGGCTACACCTTC. This chain uses TRBV5-4 with TRBJ1-2; 11 positions match TRBD1. The CDR3 sequence is 14 residues long. Looked up from germline, CDR1 is SGHNT and CDR2 is YYREEE (reference sequence). V lost 3 bases, J lost 8 bases, and 6 bases stayed unmatched.

The V gene is TRBV28, the J gene TRBJ2-3; TRBD2 matches 9 bases. The germline V gene encodes CDR1 MDHEN and CDR2 SYDVKM. The trim removed 6 bases at V and 9 bases at J, leaving 13 bases unmatched. This CDR3 comprises 15 residues. CDR3 bases: TGTGCCAGCAGCCTACGCGGGGGGGCCGAGATCACGCAGTATTTT. Translation: CASSLRGGAEITQYF.

The chain is built from TRBV19 and TRBJ2-1, with D tentatively TRBD2 (6 bases). The V and J ends lost 3 bases and 8 bases respectively, with 17 bases between them. CDR1 LNHDA and CDR2 SQIVND come from the germline V gene (reference sequence). The CDR3 sequence is 15 residues long. CDR3: CASSIAGSRGDEQFF. The CDR3, as DNA: TGTGCCAGTAGTATTGCAGGATCGCGGGGCGATGAGCAGTTCTTC.

V is TRBV19 and J is TRBJ2-1; 11 bases are a match to TRBD1. Germline CDR1 reads LNHDA; CDR2 reads SQIVND (reference sequence). V gave up 2 bases and J gave up 0 bases; unmatched junction bases: 9. This CDR3 comprises 19 residues. The DNA for the CDR3 is TGTGCCAGTAGTATAAGAGGACAGGGGGCAATAAGCTCCTACAATGAGCAGTTCTTC. Translation gives CASSIRGQGAISSYNEQFF.

The V call is TRBV7-2, the J call TRBJ2-3, with no clear D. In germline, CDR1 is SGHTA, CDR2 FQGNSA. The CDR3 contains 15 residues. V lost 1 base, J lost 0 bases, and 8 bases lay in between. CDR3 nucleotides: TGTGCCAGCAGCTTAGACGGTACTAGCACAGATACGCAGTATTTT. Residues: CASSLDGTSTDTQYF.

The V gene is TRBV7-2, the J gene TRBJ1-2, with 7 nucleotides matching TRBD1. The CDR3 loop spans 14 amino acids. Germline V lookup: CDR1 SGHTA, CDR2 FQGNSA. V gave up 0 bases and J gave up 4 bases; unmatched junction bases: 2. CDR3 coding DNA: TGTGCCAGCAGCTTAGCCCCAGGGGGCTATGGCTACACCTTC. It specifies CASSLAPGGYGYTF.

V and J are TRBV5-1 and TRBJ2-1, with D possibly TRBD2 on 5 matching bases. Looked up from germline, CDR1 is SGHRS and CDR2 is YFSETQ. The CDR3 covers 13 residues. With 4 bases removed from V and 4 bases from J, the gap between germline ends came to 9 bases. The CDR3 nucleotides read TGCGCCAGCAGCGCTGGAGGTTACAATGAGCAGTTCTTC. This sequence encodes CASSAGGYNEQFF. Looking up the rest from reference TRBV5-1 and TRBJ2-1 gives the full variable domain: KAGVTQTPRYLIKTRGQQVTLSCSPISGHRSVSWYQQTPGQGLQFLFEYFSETQRNKGNFPGRFSGRQFSNSRSEMNVSTLELGDSALYLCASSAGGYNEQFFGPGTRLTVL.

V usage is TRBV5-1 and J usage is TRBJ1-1; 9 positions match TRBD1. Germline CDR1 and CDR2: SGHRS and YFSETQ. The CDR3 totals 16 residues. V was pared by 4 bases and J by 5 bases, with 12 bases of the junction left unmatched. In DNA form, the CDR3 reads TGCGCCAGCAGCCCGATGACACTGGGGACAGGGACTGAAGCTTTCTTT. Protein product: CASSPMTLGTGTEAFF.

This chain uses TRBV9 with TRBJ2-1; TRBD1 aligns across 9 bases. The ends lost 4 bases at V and 0 bases at J; junction bases unmatched: 2. The CDR3 has 15 residues. Germline V gene data show CDR1 as SGDLS and CDR2 as YYNGEE. DNA for the CDR3: TGTGCCAGCAGCCGGGGACAGGGCTCCTACAATGAGCAGTTCTTC. It translates to CASSRGQGSYNEQFF.

This clone occurred once. V is TRBV5-8 and J is TRBJ1-4, with TRBD1 matching 7 bases. The CDR3 runs to 15 residues. V lost 4 bases to trimming and J lost 7 bases; unmatched junction nucleotides: 10. Germline values: CDR1 SGHTS, CDR2 YDEGEE. CDR3 residues: CASSPEGAWLEKLFF. CDR3 in DNA: TGTGCCAGCAGCCCCGAGGGGGCATGGCTTGAAAAACTGTTTTTT.

This clone was seen only once. The V and J genes are TRBV29-1 and TRBJ1-1; a weak D match, TRBD1 (5 bases). Germline lookup yields CDR1 SQVTM and CDR2 ANQGSEA. Trimming shortened V by 4 bases and J by 2 bases, and 11 bases separated the two germline ends. The CDR3 runs 13 residues. The CDR3 spells CSVVIQGNTEAFF. As DNA, the CDR3 is TGCAGCGTTGTTATCCAGGGTAACACTGAAGCTTTCTTT.

V is TRBV2 and J is TRBJ1-1; 9 bases are shared with TRBD1. The CDR3 sequence is 18 residues long. From germline, CDR1 is SNHLY and CDR2 FYNNEI. V gave up 8 bases and J gave up 1 base; unmatched junction bases: 17. The CDR3 spells CASPQGAASILQNTEAFF. The DNA of the CDR3 is TGTGCCAGCCCACAGGGGGCGGCTTCAATTTTACAGAACACTGAAGCTTTCTTT.

V gene TRBV10-2 combines with J gene TRBJ2-7; D is unresolved. In germline, CDR1 is WSHSY, CDR2 SAAADI. The CDR3 length is 13 residues. V lost 0 bases and J lost 8, with 11 bases in between. The CDR3 protein is CASSESGDRKQYV. In nucleotides, the CDR3 is TGCGCCAGCAGTGAGTCGGGCGATCGAAAGCAGTACGTC.

The chain couples TRBV6-5 to TRBJ2-1; D may be TRBD1 (6 bases). The germline V gene encodes CDR1 MNHEY and CDR2 SVGAGI. The CDR3 spans 13 residues. With 6 bases removed from V and 2 bases from J, the gap between germline ends came to 8 bases. The CDR3: CASRHRAYNEQFF. As DNA, the CDR3 is TGTGCCAGCAGACACAGGGCCTACAATGAGCAGTTCTTC.